A single sample gave rise to the 12 T cell receptor beta chains below, sequenced in a study of blood T cell repertoires in COVID-19. Profiling relied on immunoSEQ multiplex PCR, and the TCRdb table lists in-frame clones only, not all of them. The table records approximately 400,000 clones, approximately 90% of them present only once. The specimen was PBMCs or T cells enriched from blood (not recorded which). These receptors were collected from a woman under 30 who had recovered from COVID-19.

The chain joins TRBV3-1 (or the pseudogene TRBV3-2) to TRBJ2-2; TRBD2 is a possible D gene (7 bases). CDR1 and CDR2 (germline): LGHDT, YNNKEL (reference sequence). This CDR3 is built from 14 residues. V lost 4 bases, J lost 6 bases, and 12 bases lay in between. In nucleotides, the CDR3 is TGTGCCAGCAGCCGGGGGCTAGCGGCCGGGGAGCTGTTTTTT. Translated, it gives CASSRGLAAGELFF.

The J gene is TRBJ1-2, the V gene TRBV6-2 or TRBV6-3; D remains unclear. Trimming removed 0 bases at V and 3 bases at J, with 14 bases between. Germline lookup yields CDR1 MNHEY and CDR2 SVGEGT. The CDR3 is 16 residues long. The CDR3: CASSYSAGKFHYGYTF. The CDR3 nucleotides are TGTGCCAGCAGTTACTCAGCGGGAAAATTTCACTATGGCTACACCTTC.

The genes are TRBV11-1 and TRBJ1-4; D is uncertain. This CDR3 comprises 13 residues. Between the trimmed V and J ends, which lost 5 bases and 7 bases, there was a span of 11 bases. The germline V gene encodes CDR1 SGHAT and CDR2 FQDESV (reference sequence). The CDR3 DNA reads as TGTGCCAGCAGCCGTGGAGGGTTTGAAAAACTGTTTTTT. Protein product: CASSRGGFEKLFF.

The J gene is TRBJ2-3, the V gene TRBV7-2, with TRBD2 matching over 9 bases. Germline V gene lookup returns CDR1 SGHTA and CDR2 FQGNSA. The CDR3 has 15 amino acids. With V trimmed by 6 bases and J by 2 bases, 6 bases remained unmatched. The CDR3 protein is CASRPGLAHTDTQYF. The DNA of the CDR3 is TGTGCCAGCAGACCGGGACTAGCTCACACAGATACGCAGTATTTT.

This chain joins TRBV7-2 and TRBJ2-5; D possibly corresponds to TRBD2 (5 bases). V was trimmed by 4 bases and J by 4 bases, leaving 10 bases between them. The CDR3 spans 13 residues. The germline gives CDR1 SGHTA, CDR2 FQGNSA. DNA of the CDR3: TGTGCCAGCAGCTCCACCGCGGGAGAGACCCAGTACTTC. Translation: CASSSTAGETQYF. The whole variable domain, remainder taken from reference TRBV7-2 and TRBJ2-5, is GAGVSQSPSNKVTEKGKDVELRCDPISGHTALYWYRQSLGQGLEFLIYFQGNSAPDKSGLPSDRFSAERTGGSVSTLTIQRTQQEDSAVYLCASSSTAGETQYFGPGTRLLVL.

A remark on this clone: A junction end diverges from the germline sequence, so it may reflect a read error. The V call is TRBV7-7, the J call TRBJ2-7; the D gene is possibly TRBD1 (6 bases). Germline CDR1 is SSHAT and CDR2 is FNYEAQ (reference sequence). The CDR3 runs 15 residues. CDR3 amino acids: CASSPIPGHHYEQYF. DNA of the CDR3: TGTGCTAGCAGCCCCATCCCGGGACATCACTACGAGCAGTACTTC.

This chain joins TRBV2 and TRBJ1-5; the D is unclear. The V gene's germline CDR1 is SNHLY and CDR2 FYNNEI. V lost 1 base and J 2 bases, leaving 9 bases between the germline ends. This CDR3 is 15 amino acids long. CDR3 region: CASSEVPRGNQPQHF. The CDR3 DNA reads as TGTGCCAGCAGTGAAGTACCTCGGGGCAATCAGCCCCAGCATTTT. Full variable domain (outside the CDR3, taken from reference TRBV2 and TRBJ1-5): EPEVTQTPSHQVTQMGQEVILRCVPISNHLYFYWYRQILGQKVEFLVSFYNNEISEKSEIFDDQFSVERPDGSNFTLKIRSTKLEDSAMYFCASSEVPRGNQPQHFGDGTRLSIL.

In its sample, this clone was seen a few times. CDR3 region: CASSLSGQGTYEQYF. The CDR3, as DNA: TGTGCCAGCAGCTTATCTGGACAGGGAACCTACGAGCAGTACTTC. The rearrangement joins TRBV11-2 to TRBJ2-7; 8 bases are a match to TRBD1. Trimming at V came to 2 bases and at J to 2 bases, leaving 5 bases not matched to a gene. The CDR3 consists of 15 residues. Per the germline V gene, CDR1 is SGHAT and CDR2 is FQNNGV.

The V gene is TRBV4-1, the J gene TRBJ1-6, with 8 positions matching TRBD1. V shed 0 bases and J 9 bases; nucleotides not matched to a gene: 4. The germline gives CDR1 MGHRA, CDR2 YSYEKL. The CDR3 consists of 15 residues. For the CDR3, the DNA is TGCGCCAGCAGCCAAGACCAGGGGGCAACTTCACCCCTCCACTTT. This codes for CASSQDQGATSPLHF.

J is TRBJ2-7 and V is TRBV5-1; D possibly corresponds to TRBD2 (5 bases). The V and J ends lost 4 bases and 2 bases respectively, with 10 bases between them. The germline CDR1 and CDR2 sequences are SGHRS and YFSETQ. This CDR3 has 13 amino acids. The DNA of the CDR3 is TGCGCCAGCAGCCGGGGTTTTCCCTACGAGCAGTACTTC. It specifies CASSRGFPYEQYF.

This chain connects TRBV7-2 to TRBJ2-1; D gene unclear. The CDR3 loop spans 16 amino acids. The germline V gene encodes CDR1 SGHTA and CDR2 FQGNSA. V lost 0 bases and J lost 0, with 9 bases in between. The CDR3 protein is CASSLATARSYNEQFF. Here the CDR3 DNA reads TGTGCCAGCAGCTTAGCCACAGCACGCTCCTACAATGAGCAGTTCTTC.

Turning to this clone: Different DNA sequences within this sample yield the same CDR3. The J gene is TRBJ2-1, the V gene TRBV6-2 or TRBV6-3; no clear D. V was pared by 4 bases and J by 1 base, with 11 bases between. CDR3 length equals 15 residues. CDR1 is MNHEY, CDR2 SVGEGT, per germline. The CDR3 reads CASSSPPGSYNEQFF. The CDR3 DNA reads TGTGCCAGCAGTTCCCCGCCCGGGTCCTACAATGAGCAGTTCTTC.